One sample yielded the 9 T cell receptor beta chains listed below, sequenced in a study of CD8+CD57+ T cells in acquired aplastic anemia. CDR3 and TCR beta VDJ profiling relied on a genomic DNA template. TCRdb reprocessed the reads with MiXCR, giving one entry per CDR3 protein. The data hold 190,000 or so distinct CDR3 sequences, with approximately 57% observed a single time. Sequenced material: sorted CD4+, CD8+, or CD8+CD57+ T cells (not recorded which) from PBMCs. Receptors were obtained from a human donor in good health.

This clonotype was found many times. The genes are TRBV20-1 and TRBJ1-4; 7 nucleotides agree with TRBD1. The CDR3 length is 11 residues. The germline gives CDR1 DFQATT, CDR2 SNEGSKA (reference sequence). With 7 bases clipped from V and 10 bases from J, the junction kept 6 bases outside the gene matches. The CDR3 here is CSVDRELKLFF. The CDR3 region has the DNA TGCAGTGTTGACAGGGAACTAAAACTGTTTTTT.

Comment on this clonotype: A much larger clone lies one base from this, so it may be a read error. The chain carries TRBV4-1 and TRBJ2-7; weak D call: TRBD1 (6 bases). The V end lost 4 bases, the J end lost 3 bases, and 7 bases lay between the germline ends. The CDR3 runs to 12 residues. Germline assignment: CDR1 MGHRA and CDR2 YSYEKL. The CDR3 DNA reads as TGCGCCAGCAGCCGACAGGACTACGAGCAGTACTTC. It codes for CASSRQDYEQYF.

In the case of this clonotype: The conserved final phenylalanine or tryptophan is absent from the CDR3, which likely points to a read error. The V and J genes are TRBV5-4 and TRBJ1-1; D remains ambiguous. V was pared by 0 bases and J by 1 base, with 4 bases between. This CDR3 contains 13 residues. The germline CDR1 and CDR2 sequences are SGHNT and YYREEE (reference sequence). This CDR3 reads CASSLEANTEAFL. In nucleotides, the CDR3 is TGTGCCAGCAGCTTGGAGGCGAACACTGAAGCTTTCCTT.

This rearrangement joins TRBV7-8 to TRBJ2-3; TRBD2 matches at 10 bases. Germline V CDR1 and CDR2: SGHVS, FQNEAQ. The ends lost 2 bases at V and 6 bases at J; junction bases unmatched: 8. This CDR3 is 16 amino acids long. The CDR3: CASSLLSSGGPDTQYF. The CDR3 nucleotides read TGTGCCAGCAGCTTACTCTCTAGCGGGGGTCCGGATACGCAGTATTTT.

This clonotype was seen many times. The genes are TRBV7-9 and TRBJ2-1; possible D gene TRBD1, 6 bases. This CDR3 is built from 15 residues. Trimming shortened V by 1 base and J by 5 bases, and 12 bases separated the two germline ends. CDR1 is SEHNR, CDR2 FQNEAQ, per germline (reference sequence). CDR3 amino acids: CASSLGGGFNNEQFF. Here the CDR3 DNA reads TGTGCCAGCAGCTTAGGTGGGGGCTTTAACAATGAGCAGTTCTTC.

About this clonotype itself: Germline and junction disagree at one end, which may indicate a read error. This chain links TRBV9 with TRBJ2-1; unclear D gene. The CDR3 is 13 amino acids. The germline CDR1 and CDR2 sequences are SGDLS and YYNGEE. CDR3 nucleotides: TGCGCCAGCAGTGAGTCTACGGGCGATGAGCAGTTCTTC. This translates into CASSESTGDEQFF.

This clonotype was picked up one time. The chain carries TRBV7-9 and TRBJ1-1; 8 bases agree with TRBD1. The germline V gene has CDR1 SEHNR and CDR2 FQNEAQ (reference sequence). This CDR3 is built from 16 residues. The V segment lost 6 bases and the J segment 1 base; nucleotides outside the gene matches: 10. CDR3 residues: CASSSDRGRTNTEAFF. In nucleotides, the CDR3 is TGTGCCAGCAGTTCCGACAGGGGTCGGACGAACACTGAAGCTTTCTTT.

This rearrangement joins TRBV7-9 to TRBJ2-7, with D perhaps being TRBD1 or TRBD2 (6 bases each). The CDR3 contains 13 residues. The V end was cut by 6 bases, the J end by 6 bases, with 15 bases between. Germline CDR1 SEHNR, CDR2 FQNEAQ (reference sequence). The CDR3 sequence is CASSGSRGPEQYF. DNA for the CDR3: TGTGCCAGCAGTGGTTCCCGGGGGCCCGAGCAGTACTTC.

The chain carries TRBV2 and TRBJ1-5, with unresolved D. Germline V CDR1 and CDR2: SNHLY, FYNNEI. Trimming stripped 8 bases from V and 1 base from J, with 6 bases between. The CDR3 contains 12 residues. The CDR3 here is CASHSSNQPQHF. Here the CDR3 DNA reads TGTGCCAGCCACTCGAGCAATCAGCCCCAGCATTTT.